The subject of this entry is one T cell receptor beta chain. Its antigen remains unidentified. There are no base qualities to consult, and no much larger clone falls within one base. The data were obtained in a study of blood T cell repertoires in COVID-19 (TCRdb year 2020). A note on the overall study: Samples from collaborators originated in the United States, Italy and Spain and spanned both the acute and convalescent phases of COVID-19. Sample metadata almost always included a de-identified subject ID, COVID-19 status, age in years and sex. The repertoires were released in a freely available public database intended as a resource for research on the immune response to SARS-CoV-2. The prospective study material was composed of cDNA or gDNA derived from T cells, B-cell-depleted T cells, or PBMCs. The samples were drawn from the first 160 participants of the ongoing ImmuneRACE study and from 1,254 subjects provided by 6 global collaborators. The dataset comprised deeply sampled blood TCRbeta repertoires from subjects exposed to, actively infected with, or recovered from COVID-19. Where available, HLA class I and class II types were obtained from metadata supplied by the sample provider rather than from assay-based typing. What the research found in general, with its limitations: The quantity of clinical and demographic metadata differed by source and by participant and was supplied without curation.

V is cut by 2 bases and J by 8 bases, and the space between the germline ends is 6 bases. Including cysteine and phenylalanine, the CDR3 has 11 amino acids. Only the CDR3 part of the read is kept: 33 bases, read in frame from the first base. As encoded in the germline V gene (reference sequence), CDR1 is SEHNR while CDR2 is FQNEAQ. One collaborating source in Seattle enrolled patients while the patients were actively infected and followed the patients over time throughout the course of disease. Whole blood was collected in K2EDTA tubes by collaborating institutions according to the institutions' own protocols. For TCRbeta analysis, collaborators shipped samples as frozen whole blood, isolated PBMCs, or DNA extracted from either of those sample types. TCRbeta CDR3 regions were amplified from genomic DNA using the immunoSEQ Assay, a bias-controlled multiplex PCR. The authors' pipeline ran thus. The number of nucleated cells in each sample was estimated by amplification of reference gene primers within the assay. To quantify the absolute abundance of each unique TCRbeta CDR3 rearrangement, sequence reads were collapsed and filtered. For each sample, productive Simpson clonality was calculated by taking the square root of Simpson's diversity index across productive rearrangements. What TCRdb holds here is the immuneACCESS table cut down to in-frame rearrangements. Part of the clones is not present; checked against another copy, under half of the missing clones reflect an unresolved V gene, and the others are unexplained. V, J and clone size were drawn from that table, and D and trimming were deduced from the DNA. The sample contains around 300,000 clones, around 89% of them found a single time. In total, the top ten clones hold roughly 6.1% of the sample.

Sequenced material: peripheral blood. The V and J segments used are TRBV7-9 and TRBJ1-2, with no reliable assignment of the D segment. The sequence was collected from a woman between 45 and 65 years old with COVID-19, enrolled during active disease. The sequenced DNA: TGTGCCAGCAGCTTACTACCCGGCTACACCTTC. This sequence encodes CASSLLPGYTF.